The 31 T cell receptor beta chains listed next were all sequenced from one sample in a study of T cell responses to AZD1222 COVID-19 vaccine (dated by TCRdb to the early 2020s). Library preparation used the immunoSEQ multiplex PCR assay. Held by TCRdb, this immuneACCESS table contains in-frame sequences only and omits some clones. Under half of the omission traces to an unresolved V gene where checked; the cause of the rest is unknown. Across this sample there are 130,000 to 150,000 clones, with nearly 90% seen only once. Jointly, the top ten make up under 7% of the sample. The time point label, read with the paper, signifies: about 28 days (+/-7) after the second vaccine dose. According to the study, the label for this sample's treatment or condition signals: meningococcal conjugate vaccine given as trial control. Sequencing used peripheral blood, obtained 28 days after the second dose of the MenACWY control vaccine. These receptors originate from an adult who received the MenACWY meningococcal vaccine as a control.

This chain uses TRBV7-9 with TRBJ1-1; D not resolved. Germline values: CDR1 SEHNR, CDR2 FQNEAQ (reference sequence). Trimming took 5 bases from V and 7 from J, leaving 8 bases between them. This CDR3 spans 11 amino acids. The CDR3 spells CASSRTGEAFF. CDR3 in DNA: TGTGCCAGCAGCCGGACGGGTGAAGCTTTCTTT.

This chain links TRBV20-1 with TRBJ1-3; no clear D. This CDR3 has 11 residues. The germline gives CDR1 DFQATT, CDR2 SNEGSKA (reference sequence). Trimming removed 6 bases from V and 9 bases from J, with 12 bases in between. Written as DNA, the CDR3 is TGCAGTGCCCCTCTCAGCGGCACCATATATTTT. Protein sequence: CSAPLSGTIYF.

CDR3 loop: CASSSILRGVQFF. CDR3 sequence (DNA): TGTGCCAGCAGCTCCATACTCCGGGGGGTTCAGTTCTTC. V is TRBV7-2 and J is TRBJ2-1, with 7 bases that match TRBD2. V was clipped by 4 bases and J by 13 bases; unmatched bases: 10. The CDR3 consists of 13 residues. Per the germline V gene, CDR1 is SGHTA and CDR2 is FQGNSA.

This clone was observed a few times. J is TRBJ2-1 and V is TRBV6-1; the D is unclear. The CDR3 extends over 15 amino acids. The V gene lost 2 bases and the J gene lost 1 base, with 9 bases spanning the gap. The germline V gene encodes CDR1 MNHNS and CDR2 SASEGT. The CDR3 reads CASSERVGSYNEQFF. CDR3 nucleotides: TGTGCCAGCAGTGAACGGGTGGGGTCCTACAATGAGCAGTTCTTC.

The chain has TRBV25-1 and TRBJ1-2; no firm D call. Germline values: CDR1 MGHDK, CDR2 SYGVNS. Trimming pared 2 bases from V and 1 base from J, leaving 11 bases between. The CDR3 sequence is 15 residues long. The DNA of the CDR3 is TGTGCCAGCAGTGAAGGGCACCTGTTTAACTATGGCTACACCTTC. Translation: CASSEGHLFNYGYTF.

The chain couples TRBV5-6 to TRBJ2-7, with 7 bases aligning to TRBD2. V lost 0 bases, J lost 7 bases, and 10 bases stayed unmatched. The CDR3 totals 15 residues. Germline assignment: CDR1 SGHDT and CDR2 YYEEEE. CDR3 protein: CASSLAGGVGSEQYF. The CDR3 DNA reads as TGTGCCAGCAGCTTGGCTGGGGGGGTCGGGAGTGAGCAGTACTTC.

This clone was recorded once. The gene calls are TRBV11-2 and TRBJ1-5; D call uncertain. Trimming cost V 5 bases and J 5 bases, with 10 bases left between them. The CDR3 extends over 13 amino acids. Germline lookup yields CDR1 SGHAT and CDR2 FQNNGV. The CDR3 DNA reads TGTGCCAGCAGCCCTGACGGGGATCAGCCCCAGCATTTT. Translation gives CASSPDGDQPQHF.

The rearrangement uses TRBV6-5 and TRBJ1-2; D remains ambiguous. V gave up 7 bases and J gave up 2 bases, with 14 bases separating them. Germline V CDR1 and CDR2: MNHEY, SVGAGI. The CDR3 sequence is 14 residues long. CDR3 in DNA: TGTGCCAGCACCCAGGCCGGTAGGAACTATGGCTACACCTTC. Its translation: CASTQAGRNYGYTF.

The chain recombines TRBV12-5 with TRBJ2-4, with D maybe TRBD2 (6 bases). V was pared by 0 bases and J by 3 bases, with 15 bases between. The CDR3 is 17 residues long. CDR1 LGHNT and CDR2 FRNRAP come from the germline V gene. This CDR3 is CASGLVWRDQGKNIQYF. The DNA of the CDR3 is TGTGCTAGTGGTTTGGTATGGAGGGACCAGGGCAAAAACATTCAGTACTTC.

The chain joins TRBV6-5 to TRBJ1-6, with unresolved D. Trimming removed 6 bases at V and 2 bases at J, with 8 bases between. The germline V gene encodes CDR1 MNHEY and CDR2 SVGAGI. The CDR3 length is 14 residues. The CDR3 nucleotides are TGTGCCAGCAGGTTCGGGGCCTATAATTCACCCCTCCACTTT. This gives the protein CASRFGAYNSPLHF.

The V call is TRBV25-1, the J call TRBJ2-7; tentatively, D is TRBD1 (5 bases). CDR1 is MGHDK, CDR2 SYGVNS, per germline. The CDR3 is 12 amino acids. Trimming shortened V by 5 bases and J by 4 bases, and 9 bases separated the two germline ends. The CDR3 loop is CASSLSGYEQYF. In DNA, the CDR3 is TGTGCCAGCAGTCTCTCAGGGTACGAGCAGTACTTC.

The count of this clone is one. The rearrangement links TRBV21-1 to TRBJ1-2; the table gives TRBD1 as D, unverified against the DNA. TRBV21-1 is noted as a pseudogene. The CDR3 runs 14 residues. CDR3 sequence reads: CASSKVLKGLDYTF. CDR3 coding DNA: TGTGCCAGCAGCAAAGTCCTAAAGGGGTTAGACTACACCTTC.

The chain's CDR3 is CAWSDGNRGSYEQYF. The DNA of the CDR3 is TGTGCCTGGAGTGATGGAAACAGGGGCTCCTACGAGCAGTACTTC. This rearrangement joins TRBV30 to TRBJ2-7, with 7 bases fitting TRBD1. Germline trimming cut 1 base from V and 0 bases from J; bases unmatched to any gene: 6. The CDR3 totals 15 residues. CDR1 is GTSNPN and CDR2 is SVGIG in the germline V gene (reference sequence).

This sequence joins TRBV2 and TRBJ2-7; no firm D call. This CDR3 comprises 12 residues. V lost 4 bases and J lost 1, with 5 bases in between. Germline CDR1 and CDR2: SNHLY and FYNNEI. The CDR3 bases are TGTGCCAGCAGTGTCGTTTCCTACGAGCAGTACTTC. Protein sequence: CASSVVSYEQYF.

V usage is TRBV4-3 and J usage is TRBJ2-3; D ambiguous. CDR3 length: 14 residues. V shed 0 bases and J shed 2 bases, with 6 bases lying between them. Germline-derived CDR1 and CDR2 are LGHNA and YSLEER. CDR3 sequence reads: CASSQEASTDTQYF. CDR3 in DNA: TGCGCCAGCAGCCAAGAGGCCTCCACAGATACGCAGTATTTT.

The V and J genes are TRBV7-3 and TRBJ2-1, with a weak D call TRBD2 (6 bases). The germline gives CDR1 SGHTA, CDR2 FQGTGA. The germline V and J ends were trimmed by 5 bases and 0 bases, with 14 bases remaining between them. The CDR3 runs to 16 residues. CDR3: CASSLGRGSSYNEQFF. The CDR3 DNA reads TGTGCCAGCAGCCTAGGACGGGGGAGCTCCTACAATGAGCAGTTCTTC.

DNA of the CDR3: TGTGCCAGCAGCTTAACAAGGGGTTCCGGCATAACTGAAGCTTTCTTT. Its protein is CASSLTRGSGITEAFF. V gene TRBV7-3 combines with J gene TRBJ1-1, with D perhaps TRBD1 (5 bases). V lost 0 bases and J lost 5, with 16 bases in between. Germline loops: CDR1 SGHTA, CDR2 FQGTGA. CDR3 length: 16 residues.

This chain uses TRBV7-9 with TRBJ2-3; 8 bases fit TRBD2. There are 15 residues in the CDR3. The V and J ends lost 5 bases and 1 base, in that order; junction bases with no gene match: 5. Looked up from germline, CDR1 is SEHNR and CDR2 is FQNEAQ (reference sequence). The CDR3 loop is CASSLERGRTDTQYF. In nucleotides, the CDR3 is TGTGCCAGCAGCCTGGAGCGGGGGCGCACAGATACGCAGTATTTT.

The V call is TRBV21-1, the J call TRBJ1-1; the D call in the table, TRBD1, was not verified against the DNA. TRBV21-1 is noted as a pseudogene. The CDR3 has 13 amino acids. The CDR3 spells CATRTGQVIGAFF. CDR3 coding DNA: TGTGCCACCAGAACGGGACAGGTGATAGGGGCTTTCTTT.

Worth noting for this clone: One end of the junction varies from germline; a read error may be responsible. The V gene is TRBV7-7, the J gene TRBJ2-2; D is unresolved. This CDR3 region has 14 residues. Germline assignment: CDR1 SSHAT and CDR2 FNYEAQ (reference sequence). The CDR3 DNA follows: TGTGCTAGCAGCTTAGTGGCAGGCACCGGGGAGCTGTTTTTT. It codes for CASSLVAGTGELFF.

This chain uses TRBV18 with TRBJ1-2; 7 nucleotides line up with TRBD1. V dropped 0 bases and J dropped 2; count of bases not matched to a gene: 6. From germline, CDR1 is KGHSH and CDR2 LQKENI. There are 16 residues in the CDR3. In nucleotides, the CDR3 is TGTGCCAGCTCACCACCGGGGACAGCAGGGAACTATGGCTACACCTTC. Protein sequence: CASSPPGTAGNYGYTF. Using reference TRBV18 and TRBJ1-2 for the parts outside the CDR3, the full variable domain is NAGVMQNPRHLVRRRGQEARLRCSPMKGHSHVYWYRQLPEEGLKFMVYLQKENIIDESGMPKERFSAEFPKEGPSILRIQQVVRGDSAAYFCASSPPGTAGNYGYTFGSGTRLTVV.

The chain uses TRBV6-1 and TRBJ2-2, with TRBD2 as a possible D gene (5 bases). Germline lookup yields CDR1 MNHNS and CDR2 SASEGT. V was clipped by 1 base and J by 2 bases, with 11 bases between them. The CDR3 runs 16 residues. The CDR3 here is CASSEVLGRNTGELFF. CDR3 bases: TGTGCCAGCAGTGAAGTCTTGGGGAGAAACACCGGGGAGCTGTTTTTT.

The V call is TRBV25-1, the J call TRBJ2-1; 14 bases map to TRBD2. This CDR3 region has 16 residues. Trimming at V came to 5 bases and at J to 2 bases, leaving 2 bases not matched to a gene. Germline V CDR1 and CDR2: MGHDK, SYGVNS. DNA of the CDR3: TGTGCCAGCAGTCTGACTAGCGGGAGGGCCTACAATGAGCAGTTCTTC. Translating it yields CASSLTSGRAYNEQFF.

V is TRBV19 and J is TRBJ1-5; TRBD1 might be the D (5 bases). Germline V gene sequence: CDR1 LNHDA, CDR2 SQIVND (reference sequence). The CDR3 loop spans 17 amino acids. Trimming shortened V by 4 bases and J by 3 bases, and 19 bases separated the two germline ends. CDR3 amino acids: CASSSPLSGGINQPQHF. CDR3 bases: TGTGCCAGTAGTAGCCCCCTCTCGGGGGGAATCAATCAGCCCCAGCATTTT.

Turning to this clone: A much bigger clone sits one base away, suggesting this may be a read error. The rearrangement uses TRBV9 and TRBJ1-1; 10 bases line up with TRBD1. This CDR3 contains 13 residues. V lost 7 bases and J lost 1; bases outside the gene matches: 1. Germline lookup yields CDR1 SGDLS and CDR2 YYNGEE. The CDR3 DNA follows: TGTGCCAGCGGGGACAGGGGGAACACTGAAGCTTTCTTT. The encoded protein is CASGDRGNTEAFF.

This sequence joins TRBV6-5 and TRBJ2-1; 9 nucleotides agree with TRBD1. J was trimmed by 6 bases and V by 4 bases; bases with no gene match: 7. Germline V gives CDR1 MNHEY, CDR2 SVGAGI. The CDR3 is made up of 15 amino acids. In DNA, the CDR3 is TGTGCCAGCAGTTCAACAGGGGGCGTCGGCAATGAGCAGTTCTTC. This codes for CASSSTGGVGNEQFF.

The sample holds a few counts of this clone. This rearrangement joins TRBV5-1 to TRBJ2-2, with 9 bases aligning to TRBD1. Looked up from germline, CDR1 is SGHRS and CDR2 is YFSETQ. The V gene end was trimmed by 4 bases and the J gene end by 6 bases; junction bases not matched to a gene: 7. This CDR3 is 15 amino acids long. The CDR3 coding sequence is TGCGCCAGCAGCCCGGGGGACAGGGAGGCCGGGGAGCTGTTTTTT. This gives the protein CASSPGDREAGELFF.

This chain joins TRBV28 and TRBJ1-2; D is perhaps TRBD1 (6 bases). CDR3 length: 13 residues. V lost 8 bases, J lost 7 bases, and 17 bases lay in between. The germline gives CDR1 MDHEN, CDR2 SYDVKM. The CDR3 protein is CASVGQLRGGYTF. The CDR3, as DNA: TGTGCCAGCGTCGGACAGCTGCGAGGTGGCTACACCTTC.

The V and J genes are TRBV5-4 and TRBJ2-1; 9 bases agree with TRBD2. The CDR3 sequence is 15 residues long. Losses at the gene ends were 4 bases for V and 5 bases for J; bases not matched to a gene: 7. CDR1 and CDR2 from the germline V gene are SGHNT and YYREEE (reference sequence). The CDR3 DNA reads as TGTGCCAGCAGCCAACGGCTAGCGGGACACAATGAGCAGTTCTTC. Encoded protein: CASSQRLAGHNEQFF.

The V call is TRBV18, the J call TRBJ1-4; the match to TRBD1 covers 8 bases. V dropped 5 bases and J dropped 6; count of bases not matched to a gene: 5. The V gene's germline CDR1 is KGHSH and CDR2 LQKENI. This CDR3 has 14 residues. CDR3 sequence: CASSGQGGHEKLFF. CDR3 DNA: TGTGCCAGCTCAGGACAGGGCGGACATGAAAAACTGTTTTTT. Variable domain in full (rest from reference TRBV18 and TRBJ1-4): NAGVMQNPRHLVRRRGQEARLRCSPMKGHSHVYWYRQLPEEGLKFMVYLQKENIIDESGMPKERFSAEFPKEGPSILRIQQVVRGDSAAYFCASSGQGGHEKLFFGSGTQLSVL.

J is TRBJ2-4 and V is TRBV4-1; 10 bases are a match to TRBD2. V was clipped by 3 bases and J by 4 bases; unmatched bases: 6. The CDR3 spans 16 residues. The germline V gene encodes CDR1 MGHRA and CDR2 YSYEKL. The CDR3 spells CASSHVAGGLKNIQYF. CDR3 sequence (DNA): TGCGCCAGCAGCCATGTAGCGGGGGGCTTGAAAAACATTCAGTACTTC.